This T cell receptor (beta chain) is drawn from a study of T-cell reconstitution after alpha-beta-depleted transplantation in children. This clonotype was recorded a few times. CDR1 is DFQATT, CDR2 SNEGSKA, per germline (reference sequence). Trimming cost V 5 bases and J 0 bases, with 10 bases left between them. CDR3 length: 13 residues. Researchers prepared the TCRbeta library using unique molecular identifiers, the study reports. MiXCR, run by TCRdb on the PCR reads, gives a single entry per CDR3 protein. The table shows 250,000 to 350,000 distinct CDR3 sequences, with nearly 10% occurring only once.

The chain has TRBV20-1 and TRBJ2-5; D ambiguous. This sequence originates from a human donor who donated a stem cell graft to a child with SCID. Sequencing was performed on PBMCs from the stem cell graft donor, taken from the stem cell graft. CDR3 sequence (DNA): TGCAGTGCTTACGGACGTTACCAAGAGACCCAGTACTTC. Translated: CSAYGRYQETQYF.